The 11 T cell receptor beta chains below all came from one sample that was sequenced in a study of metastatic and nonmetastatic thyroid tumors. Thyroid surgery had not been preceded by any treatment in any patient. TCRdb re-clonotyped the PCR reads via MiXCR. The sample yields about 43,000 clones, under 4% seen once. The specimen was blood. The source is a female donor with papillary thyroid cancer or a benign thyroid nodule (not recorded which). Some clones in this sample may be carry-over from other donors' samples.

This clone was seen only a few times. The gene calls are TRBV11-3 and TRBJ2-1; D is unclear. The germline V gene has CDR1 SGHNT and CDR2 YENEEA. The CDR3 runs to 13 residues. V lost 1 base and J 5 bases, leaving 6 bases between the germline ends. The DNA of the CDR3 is TGTGCCAGCAGCTTAGGAGAGAACAATGAGCAGTTCTTC. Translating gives CASSLGENNEQFF.

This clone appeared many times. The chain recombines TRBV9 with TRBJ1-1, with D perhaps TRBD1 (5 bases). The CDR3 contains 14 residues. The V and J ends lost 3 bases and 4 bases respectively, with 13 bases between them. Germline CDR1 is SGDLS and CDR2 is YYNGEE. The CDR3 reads CASSEQVKGTEAFF. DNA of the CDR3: TGTGCCAGCAGCGAACAGGTGAAGGGCACTGAAGCTTTCTTT. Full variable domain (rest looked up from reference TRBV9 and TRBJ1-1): DSGVTQTPKHLITATGQRVTLRCSPRSGDLSVYWYQQSLDQGLQFLIQYYNGEERAKGNILERFSAQQFPDLHSELNLSSLELGDSALYFCASSEQVKGTEAFFGQGTRLTVV.

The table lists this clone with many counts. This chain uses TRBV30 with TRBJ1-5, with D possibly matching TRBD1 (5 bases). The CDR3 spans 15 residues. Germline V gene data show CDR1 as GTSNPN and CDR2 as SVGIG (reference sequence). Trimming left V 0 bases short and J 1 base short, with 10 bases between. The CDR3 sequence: CAWSVRGWSNQPQHF. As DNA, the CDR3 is TGTGCCTGGAGTGTACGGGGCTGGAGCAATCAGCCCCAGCATTTT.

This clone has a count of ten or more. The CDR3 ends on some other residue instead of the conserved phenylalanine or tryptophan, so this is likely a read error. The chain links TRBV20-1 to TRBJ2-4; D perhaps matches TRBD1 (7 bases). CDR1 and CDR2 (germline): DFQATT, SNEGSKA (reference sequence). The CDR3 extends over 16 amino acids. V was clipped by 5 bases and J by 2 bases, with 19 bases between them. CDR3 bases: TGCAGTGCTTACTGGGGAGGCAGGGGGTCCAAAAACATTCAGTACCTC. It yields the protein CSAYWGGRGSKNIQYL.

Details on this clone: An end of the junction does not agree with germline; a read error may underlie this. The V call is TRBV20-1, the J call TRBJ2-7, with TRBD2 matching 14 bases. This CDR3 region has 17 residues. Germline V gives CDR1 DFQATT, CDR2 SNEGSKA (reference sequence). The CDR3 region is CSAEPGLAGALSYDQDF. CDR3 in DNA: TGCAGTGCTGAGCCGGGACTAGCGGGGGCCCTCTCCTACGATCAGGACTTC.

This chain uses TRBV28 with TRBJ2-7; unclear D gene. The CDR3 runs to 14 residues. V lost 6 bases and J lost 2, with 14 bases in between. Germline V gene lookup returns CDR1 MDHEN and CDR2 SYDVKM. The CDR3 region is CASSLIDRAYEQYF. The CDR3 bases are TGTGCCAGCAGCCTTATTGACCGAGCCTACGAGCAGTACTTC.

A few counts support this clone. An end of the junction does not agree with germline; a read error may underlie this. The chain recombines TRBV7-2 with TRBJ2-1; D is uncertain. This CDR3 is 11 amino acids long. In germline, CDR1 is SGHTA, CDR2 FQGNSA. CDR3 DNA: TGTGCCAGCAGCTTTTTACATGAGCAGCTCTTC. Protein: CASSFLHEQLF. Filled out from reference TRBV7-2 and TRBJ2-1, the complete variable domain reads GAGVSQSPSNKVTEKGKDVELRCDPISGHTALYWYRQSLGQGLEFLIYFQGNSAPDKSGLPSDRFSAERTGGSVSTLTIQRTQQEDSAVYLCASSFLHEQLFGPGTRLTVL.

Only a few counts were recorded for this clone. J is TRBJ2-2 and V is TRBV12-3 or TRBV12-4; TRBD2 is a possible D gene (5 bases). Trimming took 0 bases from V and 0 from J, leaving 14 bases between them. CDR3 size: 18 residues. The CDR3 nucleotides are TGTGCCAGCAGTTTAGCTAGGGCGGGCACTGCGAACACCGGGGAGCTGTTTTTT. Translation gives CASSLARAGTANTGELFF.

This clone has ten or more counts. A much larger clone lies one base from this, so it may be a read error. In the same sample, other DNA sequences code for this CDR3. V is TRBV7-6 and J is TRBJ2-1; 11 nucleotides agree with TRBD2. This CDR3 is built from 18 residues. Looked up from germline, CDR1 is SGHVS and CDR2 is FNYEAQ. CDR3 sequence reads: CASSLNPTSGSSYNEQFF. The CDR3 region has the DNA TGTGCCAGCAGCCTAAACCCCACTAGCGGGAGCTCCTACAACGAGCAGTTCTTC.

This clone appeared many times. As DNA, the CDR3 is TGCGCCAGCAGCTTGTACGCTAGCGGGGGTACCTACGAGCAGTACTTC. This codes for CASSLYASGGTYEQYF. V gene TRBV5-1 combines with J gene TRBJ2-7; 10 nucleotides align to TRBD2. Per the germline V gene, CDR1 is SGHRS and CDR2 is YFSETQ. The CDR3 totals 16 residues. The V segment lost 1 base and the J segment 2 bases; nucleotides outside the gene matches: 6. The full variable domain, in which reference TRBV5-1 and TRBJ2-7 provide the parts outside the CDR3, is KAGVTQTPRYLIKTRGQQVTLSCSPISGHRSVSWYQQTPGQGLQFLFEYFSETQRNKGNFPGRFSGRQFSNSRSEMNVSTLELGDSALYLCASSLYASGGTYEQYFGPGTRLTVT.

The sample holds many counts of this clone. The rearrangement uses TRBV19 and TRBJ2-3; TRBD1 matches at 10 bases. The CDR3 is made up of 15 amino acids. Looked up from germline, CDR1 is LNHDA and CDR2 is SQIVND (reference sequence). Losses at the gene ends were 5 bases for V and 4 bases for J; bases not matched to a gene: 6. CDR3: CASSSSGTGADTQYF. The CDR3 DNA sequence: TGTGCCAGTAGTTCGTCCGGGACAGGGGCAGATACGCAGTATTTT.